This T cell receptor beta chain appears in the sequencing data of a study of CD8+ T cells in alopecia areata. As to treatment: oral pan-JAK inhibitor, 5-10 mg twice daily. cDNA prepared by RNA extraction and subsequent reverse transcription served as the template for sequencing. Sequenced by immunoSEQ multiplex PCR; TCRdb stores in-frame clones only, minus some. The sample lists about 190,000 clones; about three fifths were seen once. This clone was observed a few times. Germline V gene lookup returns CDR1 SQVTM and CDR2 ANQGSEA. The CDR3 covers 13 residues. Deletions cut 4 bases from V and 5 bases from J, with 14 bases between.

Sequencing used CD4+ T cells sorted from blood, obtained at week 24, from a patient treated with tofacitinib. The rearrangement links TRBV29-1 to TRBJ1-2; D not resolved. This clonotype originated in a human donor with alopecia areata. The CDR3 nucleotides read TGCAGCGTTGTCGAACGGCGGGCGTATGGCTACACCTTC. Protein: CSVVERRAYGYTF.